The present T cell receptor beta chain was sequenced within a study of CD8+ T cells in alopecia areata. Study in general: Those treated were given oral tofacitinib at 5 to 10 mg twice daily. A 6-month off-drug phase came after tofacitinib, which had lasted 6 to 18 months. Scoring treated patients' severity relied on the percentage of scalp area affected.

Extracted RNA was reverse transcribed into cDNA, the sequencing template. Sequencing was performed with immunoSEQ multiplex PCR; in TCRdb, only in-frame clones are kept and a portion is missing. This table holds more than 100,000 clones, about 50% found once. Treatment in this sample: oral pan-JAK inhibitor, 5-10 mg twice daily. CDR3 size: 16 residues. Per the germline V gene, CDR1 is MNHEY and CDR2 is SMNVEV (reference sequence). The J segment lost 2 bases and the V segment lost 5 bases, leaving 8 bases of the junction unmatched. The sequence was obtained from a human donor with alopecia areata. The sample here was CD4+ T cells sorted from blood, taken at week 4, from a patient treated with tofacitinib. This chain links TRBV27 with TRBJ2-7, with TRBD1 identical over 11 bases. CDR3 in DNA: TGTGCCAGCAGTCTTTGGCCGGGACAGGGGGCCTACGAGCAGTACTTC. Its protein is CASSLWPGQGAYEQYF.